Listed here are 19 T cell receptor beta chains from one sample, sequenced in a study of cytomegalovirus exposure and HLA in healthy donors. PCR involved 60 Vbeta and 13 Jbeta primers. Method: immunoSEQ multiplex PCR; TCRdb's copy keeps in-frame clones and lacks some. The sample records around 29,000 clones, roughly 60% being singletons. Sequencing was done on a sample of PBMCs. Receptors originate from a male donor in good health and CMV-seropositive.

The chain is built from TRBV10-1 and TRBJ2-2, with D hard to call. The CDR3 runs to 14 residues. Germline CDR1 and CDR2: WNHNN and SYGVQD (reference sequence). Trimming shortened V by 5 bases and J by 1 base, and 8 bases separated the two germline ends. The CDR3 loop is CASSRARNTGELFF. The CDR3 nucleotides are TGCGCCAGCAGTCGCGCTAGGAACACCGGGGAGCTGTTTTTT.

J is TRBJ2-7 and V is TRBV6-5; 7 positions agree with TRBD1. This CDR3 is 15 amino acids long. CDR1 is MNHEY, CDR2 SVGAGI, per germline. V lost 0 bases and J lost 1; bases outside the gene matches: 3. Here the CDR3 reads CASSYSIRGSYEQYF. DNA for the CDR3: TGTGCCAGCAGTTACTCAATCAGGGGGTCCTACGAGCAGTACTTC.

The rearrangement uses TRBV5-1 and TRBJ2-2, with D tentatively TRBD2 (7 bases). V was clipped by 6 bases and J by 5 bases, with 14 bases between them. CDR1 and CDR2 from the germline V gene are SGHRS and YFSETQ. The CDR3 spans 14 residues. For the CDR3, the DNA is TGCGCCAGCAAGGACGGGGGGCAAACCGGGGAGCTGTTTTTT. It translates to CASKDGGQTGELFF.

This chain uses TRBV7-9 with TRBJ1-2; maybe TRBD1 (5 bases). V was shortened by 5 bases and J by 1 base, with 11 bases between the two germline ends. This CDR3 region has 14 residues. Germline assignment: CDR1 SEHNR and CDR2 FQNEAQ (reference sequence). In DNA, the CDR3 is TGTGCCAGCAGCCCGACAGCTAGTAACTATGGCTACACCTTC. Translating it yields CASSPTASNYGYTF. The full variable domain, its missing parts supplied by reference TRBV7-9 and TRBJ1-2, is DTGVSQNPRHKITKRGQNVTFRCDPISEHNRLYWYRQTLGQGPEFLTYFQNEAQLEKSRLLSDRFSAERPKGSFSTLEIQRTEQGDSAMYLCASSPTASNYGYTFGSGTRLTVV.

V usage is TRBV5-1 and J usage is TRBJ2-7; D uncertain. The CDR3 consists of 15 residues. CDR1 and CDR2 (germline): SGHRS, YFSETQ. Trimming shortened V by 4 bases and J by 0 bases, and 14 bases separated the two germline ends. The DNA of the CDR3 is TGCGCCAGCAGCCCCGGTCGGGTCAGCTCCTACGAGCAGTACTTC. Translated: CASSPGRVSSYEQYF.

This clone was detected a few times. V usage is TRBV12-5 and J usage is TRBJ1-1; D call uncertain. Trimming took 3 bases from V and 3 from J, leaving 14 bases between them. The CDR3 totals 15 residues. Germline V lookup: CDR1 LGHNT, CDR2 FRNRAP. The CDR3 region has the DNA TGTGCTAGTGGTTTCGCCCCCTGGGGAGACACTGAAGCTTTCTTT. This gives the protein CASGFAPWGDTEAFF.

This clone was observed a few times. The CDR3 DNA follows: TGTGCCAGCAGCTTAAATCGTTGGAACACTGAAGCTTTCTTT. This gives the protein CASSLNRWNTEAFF. The rearrangement links TRBV11-2 to TRBJ1-1, with no clear D. Germline CDR1 reads SGHAT; CDR2 reads FQNNGV. Trimming shortened V by 2 bases and J by 1 base, and 8 bases separated the two germline ends. The CDR3 covers 14 residues.

V is TRBV7-6 and J is TRBJ1-3; D gene uncertain. The CDR3 consists of 12 residues. The germline V gene has CDR1 SGHVS and CDR2 FNYEAQ. Trimming shortened V by 3 bases and J by 4 bases, and 4 bases separated the two germline ends. CDR3: CASSLEGNTIYF. The CDR3 coding sequence is TGTGCCAGCAGCTTGGAGGGAAACACCATATATTTT.

The gene calls are TRBV19 and TRBJ2-7; 12 nucleotides match TRBD1. V lost 9 bases and J lost 3; bases outside the gene matches: 6. Germline V gives CDR1 LNHDA, CDR2 SQIVND (reference sequence). This CDR3 is 14 amino acids long. CDR3 coding DNA: TGTGCCAGCGGGGGGACAGGGGGCTTCTACGAGCAGTACTTC. It encodes CASGGTGGFYEQYF.

The gene calls are TRBV5-6 and TRBJ1-1; a possible D gene is TRBD1 (5 bases). The CDR3 length is 15 residues. The germline CDR1 and CDR2 sequences are SGHDT and YYEEEE. Trimming took 0 bases from V and 2 from J, leaving 11 bases between them. The CDR3 spells CASSLDWGTNTEAFF. CDR3 in DNA: TGTGCCAGCAGCTTGGACTGGGGGACTAACACTGAAGCTTTCTTT. Using reference TRBV5-6 and TRBJ1-1 for the parts outside the CDR3, the full variable domain is DAGVTQSPTHLIKTRGQQVTLRCSPKSGHDTVSWYQQALGQGPQFIFQYYEEEERQRGNFPDRFSGHQFPNYSSELNVNALLLGDSALYLCASSLDWGTNTEAFFGQGTRLTVV.

This clone was picked up a small number of times. The chain has TRBV5-6 and TRBJ2-7; TRBD2 might be the D (6 bases). CDR1 is SGHDT and CDR2 is YYEEEE in the germline V gene. V lost 2 bases to trimming and J lost 6 bases, with 21 bases between them. The CDR3 covers 16 residues. DNA for the CDR3: TGTGCCAGCAGCTTCCGGGGGTCGCGAGGTCTGAGCGAGCAGTACTTC. It codes for CASSFRGSRGLSEQYF. The variable domain in full, with the rest retrieved from reference TRBV5-6 and TRBJ2-7, is DAGVTQSPTHLIKTRGQQVTLRCSPKSGHDTVSWYQQALGQGPQFIFQYYEEEERQRGNFPDRFSGHQFPNYSSELNVNALLLGDSALYLCASSFRGSRGLSEQYFGPGTRLTVT.

This chain uses TRBV10-3 with TRBJ1-5, with D perhaps matching TRBD1 (5 bases). CDR3 length equals 15 residues. From germline, CDR1 is ENHRY and CDR2 SYGVKD. V was cut by 4 bases and J by 0 bases, with 10 bases left in between. This CDR3 is CAISGGGPSNQPQHF. CDR3 DNA sequence: TGTGCCATCAGTGGGGGCGGACCTAGCAATCAGCCCCAGCATTTT.

This clone has a handful of counts. V is TRBV5-6 and J is TRBJ1-1, with D uncertain. V was trimmed by 5 bases and J by 2 bases, leaving 10 bases between them. Germline V CDR1 and CDR2: SGHDT, YYEEEE. The CDR3 has 13 amino acids. CDR3 protein: CASRELDNTEAFF. In DNA, the CDR3 is TGTGCCAGCAGAGAGTTAGATAACACTGAAGCTTTCTTT.

This clone has a handful of counts. The V gene is TRBV6-1, the J gene TRBJ2-2, with 9 bases aligning to TRBD2. The CDR3 consists of 14 residues. Germline values: CDR1 MNHNS, CDR2 SASEGT. With 7 bases clipped from V and 5 bases from J, the junction kept 5 bases outside the gene matches. CDR3 sequence (DNA): TGTGCCAGCAAGCGGGGGGCCGTAACCGGGGAGCTGTTTTTT. Protein: CASKRGAVTGELFF.

There are a few counts of this clone. The V and J genes are TRBV18 and TRBJ2-3; a possible D gene is TRBD1 (6 bases). The V end lost 2 bases, the J end lost 2 bases, and 11 bases lay between the germline ends. Germline lookup yields CDR1 KGHSH and CDR2 LQKENI. The CDR3 length is 15 residues. CDR3 in DNA: TGTGCCAGCTCACCAACAGGGTTTCCCACAGATACGCAGTATTTT. Translated, it gives CASSPTGFPTDTQYF.

This clone was found once. The CDR3 DNA follows: TGTGCCAGTAGTACTGGACTAGCGAGACAAGAGACCCAGTACTTC. It encodes CASSTGLARQETQYF. This rearrangement joins TRBV19 to TRBJ2-5, with 9 bases fitting TRBD2. The germline gives CDR1 LNHDA, CDR2 SQIVND (reference sequence). V trimming: 4 bases; J trimming: 2 bases; junction bases outside the gene matches: 5. This CDR3 has 15 amino acids. The full variable domain, completed using reference TRBV19 and TRBJ2-5, is DGGITQSPKYLFRKEGQNVTLSCEQNLNHDAMYWYRQDPGQGLRLIYYSQIVNDFQKGDIAEGYSVSREKKESFPLTVTSAQKNPTAFYLCASSTGLARQETQYFGPGTRLLVL.

The gene calls are TRBV30 and TRBJ1-4, with 7 bases aligning to TRBD1. V was pared by 5 bases and J by 7 bases, with 7 bases of the junction left unmatched. The CDR3 has 13 residues. Germline V gives CDR1 GTSNPN, CDR2 SVGIG (reference sequence). Here the CDR3 DNA reads TGTGCCTGGCAGGGACAGCATGGTGAAAAACTGTTTTTT. Translated, it gives CAWQGQHGEKLFF.

There are a few counts of this clone. This chain connects TRBV25-1 to TRBJ1-1; D unclear. The germline V and J ends were trimmed by 10 bases and 7 bases, with 10 bases remaining between them. The CDR3 runs to 10 residues. CDR1 and CDR2 (germline): MGHDK, SYGVNS. The CDR3 coding sequence is TGTGCCACCTGGGAGGGTGAAGCTTTCTTT. This sequence encodes CATWEGEAFF.

The V and J genes are TRBV30 and TRBJ2-1; 10 bases map to TRBD1. V lost 7 bases and J lost 3; bases outside the gene matches: 6. CDR1 and CDR2 from the germline V gene are GTSNPN and SVGIG (reference sequence). CDR3 length: 14 residues. The CDR3 bases are TGTGCCTATACGACAGGGGGCGGCTACAATGAGCAGTTCTTC. It yields the protein CAYTTGGGYNEQFF.